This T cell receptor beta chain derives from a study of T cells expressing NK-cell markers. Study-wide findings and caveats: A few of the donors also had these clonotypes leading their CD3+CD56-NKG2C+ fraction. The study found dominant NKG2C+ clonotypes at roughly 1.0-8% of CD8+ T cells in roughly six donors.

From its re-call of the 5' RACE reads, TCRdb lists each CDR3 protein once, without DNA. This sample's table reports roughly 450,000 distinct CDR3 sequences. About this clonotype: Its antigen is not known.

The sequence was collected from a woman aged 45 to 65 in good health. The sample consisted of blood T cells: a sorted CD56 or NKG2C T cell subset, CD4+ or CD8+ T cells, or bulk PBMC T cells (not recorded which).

The CDR3 region is CASSPRRRLGSYEQYF. The gene calls are TRBV7-2 and TRBJ2-7; TCRdb reports TRBD1, a call that lacks DNA to check it against. Germline V gives CDR1 SGHTA, CDR2 FQGNSA. This CDR3 contains 16 residues. The full variable domain, its missing parts supplied by reference TRBV7-2 and TRBJ2-7, is GAGVSQSPSNKVTEKGKDVELRCDPISGHTALYWYRQSLGQGLEFLIYFQGNSAPDKSGLPSDRFSAERTGGSVSTLTIQRTQQEDSAVYLCASSPRRRLGSYEQYFGPGTRLTVT.